This TCR beta chain was identified during a study of T cells of healthy individuals. The germline V gene encodes CDR1 MDHEN and CDR2 SYDVKM. This CDR3 has 15 amino acids. Trimming cost V 4 bases and J 5 bases, with 15 bases left between them. This clonotype was recorded many times. TCRdb passed the 5' RACE reads through MiXCR, listing each CDR3 protein once. Of tens of thousands of distinct CDR3 sequences detected, more than 4.5% appear once; the ten largest clones hold 7.5%. The TCR sequence derives from a female donor in good health. The V and J genes are TRBV28 and TRBJ1-5; no clear D gene. CDR3 residues: CASSSPQVWDQPQHF. DNA of the CDR3: TGTGCCAGCAGTTCCCCGCAAGTATGGGATCAGCCCCAGCATTTT.